This T cell receptor (beta chain) came from a study of blood T cell repertoires in COVID-19. Study details: Acute-phase and convalescent COVID-19 samples originated in the United States, Italy and Spain. From T cells, B-cell-depleted T cells, or PBMCs came the material, which was cDNA or gDNA.

Seattle cases were enrolled at active infection and followed longitudinally. From germline, CDR1 is MNHEY and CDR2 SMNVEV (reference sequence). This CDR3 has 16 amino acids. Trimming removed 5 bases at V and 7 bases at J, with 18 bases between. Methods used by the authors: Estimates of nucleated cell counts were drawn from the amplification of reference gene primers. Sequencing was performed with immunoSEQ multiplex PCR; in TCRdb, only in-frame clones are kept and a portion is missing. V and J calls plus clone size are reproduced from that table; the DNA served to infer D and trimming. The sample lists roughly 500,000 clones; 89% were seen once.

Sequencing was carried out using peripheral blood. The origin of this receptor is a man aged 18 to 30 with COVID-19, enrolled during active disease. This chain uses TRBV27 with TRBJ1-6; D is uncertain. This CDR3 reads CASSIGLEVGNSPLHF. For the CDR3, the DNA is TGTGCCAGCAGTATCGGGTTAGAGGTTGGGAATTCACCCCTCCACTTT.